One sample yielded the 17 T cell receptor beta chains listed below, sequenced in a study of cytomegalovirus exposure and HLA in healthy donors. The PCR used 60 Vbeta and 13 Jbeta primers. TCRdb's table, derived via immunoSEQ multiplex PCR, lists solely in-frame clones and lacks some. The profile shows 140,000 or so clones, roughly 78% of them singletons. Material: PBMCs. The receptors here all came from a female donor in good health and CMV-seronegative.

V gene TRBV5-8 combines with J gene TRBJ1-1, with D perhaps matching TRBD1 (6 bases). The V gene's germline CDR1 is SGHTS and CDR2 YDEGEE. This CDR3 has 13 residues. Trimming stripped 4 bases from V and 1 base from J, with 8 bases between. The CDR3 is CASSVDRNTEAFF. The CDR3 DNA reads TGTGCCAGCAGCGTGGACAGGAACACTGAAGCTTTCTTT. Looking up the rest from reference TRBV5-8 and TRBJ1-1 gives the full variable domain: EAGVTQSPTHLIKTRGQQATLRCSPISGHTSVYWYQQALGLGLQFLLWYDEGEERNRGNFPPRFSGRQFPNYSSELNVNALELEDSALYLCASSVDRNTEAFFGQGTRLTVV.

This chain joins TRBV7-8 and TRBJ2-1; D may be TRBD2 (6 bases). Germline V CDR1 and CDR2: SGHVS, FQNEAQ. The CDR3 consists of 13 residues. The ends were cut back, 8 bases at V and 9 bases at J, with 17 bases in the middle. Here the CDR3 DNA reads TGTGCCAGCGGACTTGTCTTGGGGGGTGAGCAGTTCTTC. It encodes CASGLVLGGEQFF.

The V call is TRBV6-6, the J call TRBJ2-5; 8 bases align to TRBD2. The CDR3 has 14 amino acids. V was clipped by 7 bases and J by 5 bases; unmatched bases: 9. Per germline, CDR1 MNHNY and CDR2 SVGAGI (reference sequence). In nucleotides, the CDR3 is TGTGCCAGCATCCGGGGGGGGGAGCGGGAGACCCAGTACTTC. Its protein product is CASIRGGERETQYF.

The chain uses TRBV5-4 and TRBJ2-3; 7 positions agree with TRBD2. This CDR3 comprises 15 residues. J gave up 6 bases and V 2 bases, and 9 bases lay outside the gene matches. Germline loops: CDR1 SGHNT, CDR2 YYREEE (reference sequence). CDR3 sequence reads: CASSFWEGPRDTQYF. CDR3 DNA sequence: TGTGCCAGCAGCTTTTGGGAGGGCCCCCGGGATACGCAGTATTTT.

The V call is TRBV28, the J call TRBJ1-2, with 9 bases matching TRBD1. The CDR3 spans 15 residues. V lost 2 bases and J lost 3; bases outside the gene matches: 4. The germline gives CDR1 MDHEN, CDR2 SYDVKM. CDR3 in DNA: TGTGCCAGCAGTTTAAGCTGGGACAGGGACTATGGCTACACCTTC. Translated, it gives CASSLSWDRDYGYTF.

This chain uses TRBV5-4 with TRBJ2-5; 10 positions match TRBD2. V was clipped by 2 bases and J by 10 bases; unmatched bases: 5. This CDR3 is built from 13 residues. Germline CDR1 reads SGHNT; CDR2 reads YYREEE (reference sequence). CDR3 amino acids: CASSFWTSGNQYF. The DNA of the CDR3 is TGTGCCAGCAGCTTCTGGACTAGCGGAAACCAGTACTTC.

V gene TRBV15 combines with J gene TRBJ2-5; 12 nucleotides line up with TRBD2. Trimming cost V 0 bases and J 1 base; bases outside gene matches: 3. The CDR3 is 17 residues long. Germline assignment: CDR1 LNHNV and CDR2 YYDKDF (reference sequence). The CDR3 loop is CATSREGLAGFQETQYF. The CDR3 region has the DNA TGTGCCACCAGCAGAGAAGGACTAGCGGGGTTCCAAGAGACCCAGTACTTC.

This clone was counted a single time. The junction differs from germline at one of its ends, possibly a read error. This chain connects TRBV6-1 to TRBJ2-4; 9 positions match TRBD1. This CDR3 comprises 15 residues. CDR1 and CDR2 (germline): MNHNS, SASEGT. The CDR3 reads CASREQGAAKSIQYF. The CDR3 coding sequence is TGTGCCAGCAGGGAACAGGGGGCTGCCAAAAGCATTCAGTACTTC.

This chain uses TRBV6-5 with TRBJ2-6; a possible D gene is TRBD2 (5 bases). Germline CDR1 MNHEY, CDR2 SVGAGI. Trimming pared 6 bases from V and 2 bases from J, leaving 11 bases between. The CDR3 has 15 residues. The CDR3 spells CASSPRVAGANVLTF. CDR3 sequence (DNA): TGTGCCAGCAGCCCGAGGGTGGCTGGGGCCAACGTCCTGACTTTC.

The V and J genes are TRBV2 and TRBJ2-7, with a possible D match to TRBD2 (6 bases). Trimming took 6 bases from V and 0 from J, leaving 12 bases between them. CDR3 length: 14 amino acids. The V gene's germline CDR1 is SNHLY and CDR2 FYNNEI. The DNA for the CDR3 is TGTGCCAGCAGGGGGACTGCGAGCTCCTACGAGCAGTACTTC. It codes for CASRGTASSYEQYF.

The V gene is TRBV6-4, the J gene TRBJ2-5; 7 bases align to TRBD1. The J call may be in error: the DNA end matches TRBJ2-7 better. In germline, CDR1 is MRHNA, CDR2 SNTAGT. This CDR3 is built from 15 residues. The CDR3 nucleotides read TGTGCCAGCAGTGCCCACCAAGCACACAGGGGCGAGCAGTACTTC. Its protein is CASSAHQAHRGEQYF.

The V call is TRBV28, the J call TRBJ1-2, with a possible D match to TRBD1 (6 bases). This CDR3 is 16 amino acids long. The germline CDR1 and CDR2 sequences are MDHEN and SYDVKM. Deletions cut 1 base from V and 5 bases from J, with 17 bases between. The CDR3 nucleotides read TGTGCCAGCAGTTTATACCGCAGGGGAGAGGGTTATGGCTACACCTTC. It specifies CASSLYRRGEGYGYTF.

The chain couples TRBV6-5 to TRBJ2-3; 7 positions agree with TRBD2. Germline loops: CDR1 MNHEY, CDR2 SVGAGI. Unmatched junction bases numbered 6, after V lost 8 bases and J lost 1 base. The CDR3 is 14 amino acids. This CDR3 reads CASGGGPGTDTQYF. In DNA form, the CDR3 reads TGTGCCAGCGGGGGGGGTCCGGGCACAGATACGCAGTATTTT.

The V gene is TRBV4-1, the J gene TRBJ1-6; D not certain. Looked up from germline, CDR1 is MGHRA and CDR2 is YSYEKL. This CDR3 comprises 16 residues. Deletions cut 0 bases from V and 0 bases from J, with 6 bases between. CDR3 residues: CASSQEVSSYNSPLHF. In nucleotides, the CDR3 is TGCGCCAGCAGCCAAGAAGTCAGCTCCTATAATTCACCCCTCCACTTT.

The gene calls are TRBV11-2 and TRBJ1-1; D may be TRBD1 (5 bases). Trimming removed 5 bases from V and 1 base from J, with 11 bases in between. From germline, CDR1 is SGHAT and CDR2 FQNNGV. This CDR3 contains 14 residues. The CDR3 bases are TGTGCCAGCAGCCTTGGGGGGGGGAACACTGAAGCTTTCTTT. Encoded protein: CASSLGGGNTEAFF.

The V gene is TRBV4-3, the J gene TRBJ1-2; D possibly corresponds to TRBD1 (6 bases). The CDR3 runs to 15 residues. V was pared by 1 base and J by 4 bases, with 13 bases between. CDR1 and CDR2 from the germline V gene are LGHNA and YSLEER. DNA of the CDR3: TGCGCCAGCAGCCAAGGCCAGGGGAACGGCTATGGCTACACCTTC. Protein product: CASSQGQGNGYGYTF.

This clone was counted only a few times. The rearrangement joins TRBV2 to TRBJ2-7, with D possibly being TRBD2 (6 bases). The CDR3 covers 17 residues. Between the trimmed V and J ends, which lost 0 bases and 1 base, there was a span of 16 bases. CDR1 is SNHLY, CDR2 FYNNEI, per germline. Written as DNA, the CDR3 is TGTGCCAGCAGTGAAGCAGGAGGGGCCCCCCGATCCTACGAGCAGTACTTC. Residues: CASSEAGGAPRSYEQYF. Variable domain in full (rest from reference TRBV2 and TRBJ2-7): EPEVTQTPSHQVTQMGQEVILRCVPISNHLYFYWYRQILGQKVEFLVSFYNNEISEKSEIFDDQFSVERPDGSNFTLKIRSTKLEDSAMYFCASSEAGGAPRSYEQYFGPGTRLTVT.